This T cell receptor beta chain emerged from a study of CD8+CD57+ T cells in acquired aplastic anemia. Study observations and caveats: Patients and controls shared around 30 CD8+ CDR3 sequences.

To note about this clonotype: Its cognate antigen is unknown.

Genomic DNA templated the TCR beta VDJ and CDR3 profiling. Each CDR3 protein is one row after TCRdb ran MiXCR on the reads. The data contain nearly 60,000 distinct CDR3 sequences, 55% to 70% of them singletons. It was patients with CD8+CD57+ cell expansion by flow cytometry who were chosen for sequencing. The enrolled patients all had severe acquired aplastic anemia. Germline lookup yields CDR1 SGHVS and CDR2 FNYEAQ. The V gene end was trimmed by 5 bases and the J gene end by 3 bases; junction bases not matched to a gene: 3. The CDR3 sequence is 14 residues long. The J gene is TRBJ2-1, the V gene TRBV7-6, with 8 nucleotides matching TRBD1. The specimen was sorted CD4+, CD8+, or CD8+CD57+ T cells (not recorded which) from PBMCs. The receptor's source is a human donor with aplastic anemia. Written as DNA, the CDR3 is TGTGCCAGCAGCAGAGGACAGGGCTACAATGAGCAGTTCTTC. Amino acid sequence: CASSRGQGYNEQFF.